This T cell receptor (beta chain) was documented in a study of CD8 T cells in ankylosing spondylitis. The study's findings and limits: With a CD8+ phenotype, disease-linked clones were relatively rare in peripheral blood. A number of the motif variants had already been described in reactive arthritis synovial fluid and blood. There was a TCR beta motif, made of several highly homologous variants, that appeared characteristic of ankylosing spondylitis blood. Enrichment of disease-linked clones was reportedly significant in matched ankylosing spondylitis synovial fluid.

TCRdb reanalysed the 5' RACE reads using MiXCR and keeps one entry per CDR3 protein. The sample holds more than 300,000 distinct CDR3 sequences, 11% seen once. This clonotype appeared many times. The antigen is undetermined. The CDR3 length is 11 residues. Looked up from germline, CDR1 is LGHDT and CDR2 is YNNKEL (reference sequence). The ends were cut back, 8 bases at V and 4 bases at J, with 9 bases in the middle. The clonotype was recovered from a female donor with ankylosing spondylitis or in good health (not recorded which). What was sequenced was blood, either unsorted or a sorted T cell fraction (not recorded which). The chain links TRBV3-1 to TRBJ2-7; D is tentatively TRBD1 or TRBD2 (5 bases each). The CDR3 region has the DNA TGTGCCAGCCAGGGACGATACGAGCAGTACTTC. Translated, it gives CASQGRYEQYF.